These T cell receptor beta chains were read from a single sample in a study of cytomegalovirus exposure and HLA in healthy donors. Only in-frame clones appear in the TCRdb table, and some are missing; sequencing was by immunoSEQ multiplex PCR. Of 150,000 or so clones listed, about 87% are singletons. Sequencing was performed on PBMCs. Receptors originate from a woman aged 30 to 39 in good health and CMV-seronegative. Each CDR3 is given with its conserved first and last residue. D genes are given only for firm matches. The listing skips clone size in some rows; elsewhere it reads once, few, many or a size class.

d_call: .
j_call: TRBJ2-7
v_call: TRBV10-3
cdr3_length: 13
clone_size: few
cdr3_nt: TGTGCCATCAGGGGGAGGGGGGGCTACGAGCAGTACTTC
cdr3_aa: CAIRGRGGYEQYF

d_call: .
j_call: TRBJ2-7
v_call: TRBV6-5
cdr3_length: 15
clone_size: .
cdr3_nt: TGTGCCAGCAGTTATAACCCTGACAGGATCTACGAGCAGTACTTC
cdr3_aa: CASSYNPDRIYEQYF

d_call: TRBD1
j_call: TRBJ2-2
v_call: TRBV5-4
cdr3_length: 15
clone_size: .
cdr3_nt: TGTGCCAGCAGCCGGGGACAGGGGTTGACCGGGGAGCTGTTTTTT
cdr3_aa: CASSRGQGLTGELFF

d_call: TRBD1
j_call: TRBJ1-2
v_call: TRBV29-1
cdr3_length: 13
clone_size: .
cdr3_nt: TGCAGCGTTGAGGGACAGGGACGAGTGGGCTACACCTTC
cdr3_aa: CSVEGQGRVGYTF

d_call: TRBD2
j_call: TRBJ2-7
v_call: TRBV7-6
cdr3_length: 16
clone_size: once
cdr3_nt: TGTGCCAGCAGCTTCCCTGAGCGGGGGAGCGCCTACGAGCAGTACTTC
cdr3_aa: CASSFPERGSAYEQYF

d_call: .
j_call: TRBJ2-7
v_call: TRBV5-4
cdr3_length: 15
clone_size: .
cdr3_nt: TGTGCCAGCAGCCTCTTGGGGGGTAACTCCTACGAGCAGTACTTC
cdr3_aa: CASSLLGGNSYEQYF

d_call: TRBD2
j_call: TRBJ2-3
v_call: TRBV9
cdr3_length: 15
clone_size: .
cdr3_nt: TGTGCCAGCAGCGTAGGTAGCGGGGGGGGAGATACGCAGTATTTT
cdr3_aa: CASSVGSGGGDTQYF

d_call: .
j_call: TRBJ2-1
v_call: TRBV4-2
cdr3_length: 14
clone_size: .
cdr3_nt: TGTGCCAGCAGCCAAGATCGGAGCGGGTATGAGCAGTTCTTC
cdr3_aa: CASSQDRSGYEQFF

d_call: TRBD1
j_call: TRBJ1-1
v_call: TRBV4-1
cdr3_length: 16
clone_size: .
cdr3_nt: TGCGCCAGCAGCCAAGTACACAGGGGTTCGAACACTGAAGCTTTCTTT
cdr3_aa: CASSQVHRGSNTEAFF

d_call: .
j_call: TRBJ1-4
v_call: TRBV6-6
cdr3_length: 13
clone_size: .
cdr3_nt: TGTGCCAGCAGTTACTCGGAGGACGAAAAACTGTTTTTT
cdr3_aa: CASSYSEDEKLFF

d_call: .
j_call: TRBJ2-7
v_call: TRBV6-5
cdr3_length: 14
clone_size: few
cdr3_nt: TGTGCCAGCAGACTAAATGGACTTTCCTATGTGCAGTACTTC
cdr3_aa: CASRLNGLSYVQYF

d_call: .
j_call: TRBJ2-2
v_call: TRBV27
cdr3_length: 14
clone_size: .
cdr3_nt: TGTGCCAGCAGTTTGGTGGGAGACACCGGGGAGCTGTTTTTT
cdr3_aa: CASSLVGDTGELFF

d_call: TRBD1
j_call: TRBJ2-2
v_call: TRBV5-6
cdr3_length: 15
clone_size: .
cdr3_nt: TGTGCCAGCAGCTTCAGGGGGACAAACACCGGGGAGCTGTTTTTT
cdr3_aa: CASSFRGTNTGELFF

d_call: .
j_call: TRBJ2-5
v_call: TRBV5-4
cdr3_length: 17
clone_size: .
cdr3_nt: TGTGCCAGCAGCTTGGGGGTAGGAGTGGACACTCGTCTCGGGTCGGACTTC
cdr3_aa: CASSLGVGVDTRLGSDF

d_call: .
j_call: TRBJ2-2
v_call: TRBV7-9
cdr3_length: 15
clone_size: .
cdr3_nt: TGTGCCAGCAGCTCCGGGGACAAGAACACCGGGGAGCTGTTTTTT
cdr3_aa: CASSSGDKNTGELFF

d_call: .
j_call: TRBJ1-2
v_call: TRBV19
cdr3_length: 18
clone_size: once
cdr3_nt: TGTGCCAGTAGTAATTACAACCTCCTGCGGGGGGGCCGGGATGGCTACACCTTC
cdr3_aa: CASSNYNLLRGGRDGYTF

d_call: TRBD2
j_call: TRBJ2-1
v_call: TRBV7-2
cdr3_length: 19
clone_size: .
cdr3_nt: TGTGCCAGCAGCTTAGTGCCGTTACGACTAGCGGGGGTGGGGAATGAGCAGTTCTTC
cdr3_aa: CASSLVPLRLAGVGNEQFF

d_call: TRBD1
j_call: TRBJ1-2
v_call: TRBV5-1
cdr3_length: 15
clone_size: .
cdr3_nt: TGCGCCAGCAGCCCCGACTTGGACAGGGAGGACGGCTACACCTTC
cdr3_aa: CASSPDLDREDGYTF

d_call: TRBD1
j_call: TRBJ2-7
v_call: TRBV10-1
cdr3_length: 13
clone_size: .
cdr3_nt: TGCGCCAGCAGCAGGACAGGCCTCGGCGAGCAGTACTTC
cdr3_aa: CASSRTGLGEQYF

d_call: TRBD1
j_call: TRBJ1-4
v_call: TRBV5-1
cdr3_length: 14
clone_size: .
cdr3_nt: TGCGCCAGCAACAAGCAGGGGGCAGGCGAAAAACTGTTTTTT
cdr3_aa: CASNKQGAGEKLFF

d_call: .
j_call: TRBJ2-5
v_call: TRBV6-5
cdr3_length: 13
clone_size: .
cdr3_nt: TGTGCCAGCAGCACCAGCACGGGAGAGACCCAGTACTTC
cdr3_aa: CASSTSTGETQYF

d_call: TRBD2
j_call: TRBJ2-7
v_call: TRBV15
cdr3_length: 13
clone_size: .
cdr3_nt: TGTGCCACCAGCAGTTCTCGGGGGGACGAGCAGTACTTC
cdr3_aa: CATSSSRGDEQYF

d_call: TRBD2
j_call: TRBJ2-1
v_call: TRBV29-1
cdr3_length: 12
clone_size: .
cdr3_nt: TGCAGCGTTGAGGGAGGAACTAGCGCGCAGTTCTTC
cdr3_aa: CSVEGGTSAQFF

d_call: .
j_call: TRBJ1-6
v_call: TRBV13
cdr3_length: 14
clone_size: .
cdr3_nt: TGTGCCAGCAGCTTGGGCCAGAGTAATTCACCCCTCCACTTT
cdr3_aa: CASSLGQSNSPLHF

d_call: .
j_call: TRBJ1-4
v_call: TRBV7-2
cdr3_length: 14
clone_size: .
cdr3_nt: TGTGCCAGCAGCTCAACAGTAGGCAACGAAAAACTGTTTTTT
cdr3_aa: CASSSTVGNEKLFF

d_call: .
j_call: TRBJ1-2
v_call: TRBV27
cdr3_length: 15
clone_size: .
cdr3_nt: TGTGCCACCAGAGGGGTCTTTGAATCTAACTATGGCTACACCTTC
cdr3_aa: CATRGVFESNYGYTF

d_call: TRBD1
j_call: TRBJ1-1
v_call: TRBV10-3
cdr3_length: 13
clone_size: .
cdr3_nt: TGTGCCATCAGGGACAGGGATGACACTGAAGCTTTCTTT
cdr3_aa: CAIRDRDDTEAFF

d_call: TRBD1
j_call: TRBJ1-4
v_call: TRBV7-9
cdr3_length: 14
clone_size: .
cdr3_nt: TGTGCCAGCAGTAAGGGACAGTTCGGTGAAAAACTGTTTTTT
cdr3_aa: CASSKGQFGEKLFF

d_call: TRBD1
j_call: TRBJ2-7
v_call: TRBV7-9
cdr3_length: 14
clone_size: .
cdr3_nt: TGTGCCAGCAGCCCCGGACAGGGGACCTACGAGCAGTACTTC
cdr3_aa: CASSPGQGTYEQYF

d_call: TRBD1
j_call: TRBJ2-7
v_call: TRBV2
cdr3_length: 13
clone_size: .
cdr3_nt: TGTGCCAGCAGTGCTCGGGACAGGGACGAGCAGTACTTC
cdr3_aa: CASSARDRDEQYF

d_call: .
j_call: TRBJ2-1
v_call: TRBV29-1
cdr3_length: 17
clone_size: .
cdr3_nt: TGCAGCGTCGACTCTCCAAGAGGGGGTTCATACTACAATGAGCAGTTCTTC
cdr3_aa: CSVDSPRGGSYYNEQFF

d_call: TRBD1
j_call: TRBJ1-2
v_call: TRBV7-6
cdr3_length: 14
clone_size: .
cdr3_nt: TGTGCCAGCAGCCCTGGGACAGCCAACTATGGCTACACCTTC
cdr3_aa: CASSPGTANYGYTF

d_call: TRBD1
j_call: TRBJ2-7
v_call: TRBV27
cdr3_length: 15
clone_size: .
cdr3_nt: TGTGCCAGCAGTCCCCTCCGGGACAGTCAAGGGGAGCAGTACTTC
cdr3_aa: CASSPLRDSQGEQYF

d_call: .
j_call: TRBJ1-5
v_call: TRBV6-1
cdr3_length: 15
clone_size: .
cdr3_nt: TGTGCCAGCAGTGTGTTAGGGGGAGTATCGGCGCCCCAGCATTTT
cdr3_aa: CASSVLGGVSAPQHF

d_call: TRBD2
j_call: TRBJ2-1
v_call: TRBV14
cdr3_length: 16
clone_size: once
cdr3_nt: TGTGCCAGCAGCCAATTGAGCGGGGGGGCTTACAATGAGCAGTTCTTC
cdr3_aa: CASSQLSGGAYNEQFF

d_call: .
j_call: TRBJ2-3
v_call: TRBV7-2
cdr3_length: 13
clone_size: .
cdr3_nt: TGTGCCAGCAGAAGACCGGGAGCTGAAACGCAGTATTTT
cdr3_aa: CASRRPGAETQYF

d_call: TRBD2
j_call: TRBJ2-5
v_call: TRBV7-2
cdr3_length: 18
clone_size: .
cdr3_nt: TGTGCCAGCAGCGTGAGCGGGGGGGCCTCCTCAGGGCAAGAGACCCAGTACTTC
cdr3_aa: CASSVSGGASSGQETQYF

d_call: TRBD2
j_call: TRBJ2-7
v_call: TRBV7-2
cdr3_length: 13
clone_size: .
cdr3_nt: TGTGCCAGCAGCTTAGGGGGGGGCTACGAGCAGTACTTC
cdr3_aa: CASSLGGGYEQYF

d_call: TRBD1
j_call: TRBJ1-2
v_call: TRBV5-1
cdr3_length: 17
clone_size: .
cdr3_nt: TGCGCCAGCAGCTTGGAGGGCGCAGGGGGCCTGAGGTATGGCTACACCTTC
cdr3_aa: CASSLEGAGGLRYGYTF

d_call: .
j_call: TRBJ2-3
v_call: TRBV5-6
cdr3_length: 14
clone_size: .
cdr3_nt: TGTGCCAGCAGTGGCTCCGGGGGAGTAGATACGCAGTATTTT
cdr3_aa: CASSGSGGVDTQYF

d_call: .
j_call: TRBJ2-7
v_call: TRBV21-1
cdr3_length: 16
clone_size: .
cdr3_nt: TGTGCCAGCAGCATCCGAACCGAGGACAGGGGGGTCGAGCAGTACTTC
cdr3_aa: CASSIRTEDRGVEQYF

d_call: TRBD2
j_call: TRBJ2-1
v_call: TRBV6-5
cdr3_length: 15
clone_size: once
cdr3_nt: TGTGCCAGCAGTCTTACTAGCGGGGGCTACAATGAGCAGTTCTTC
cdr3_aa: CASSLTSGGYNEQFF

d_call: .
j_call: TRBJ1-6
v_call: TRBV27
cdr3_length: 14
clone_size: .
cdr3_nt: TGTGCCAGCAGGGACCGGGGGGCTTATTCACCCCTCCACTTT
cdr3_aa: CASRDRGAYSPLHF